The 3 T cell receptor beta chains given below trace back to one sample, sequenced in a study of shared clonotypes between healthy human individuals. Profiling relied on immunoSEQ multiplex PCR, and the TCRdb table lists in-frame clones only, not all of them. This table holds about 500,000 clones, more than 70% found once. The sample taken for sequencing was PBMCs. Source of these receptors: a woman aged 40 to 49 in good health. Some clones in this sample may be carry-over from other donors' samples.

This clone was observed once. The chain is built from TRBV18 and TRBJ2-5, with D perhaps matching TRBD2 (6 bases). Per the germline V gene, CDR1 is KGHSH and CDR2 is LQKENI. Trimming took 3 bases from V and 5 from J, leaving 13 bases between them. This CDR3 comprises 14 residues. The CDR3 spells CASSPTLAGETQYF. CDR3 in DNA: TGTGCCAGCTCACCGACCTTGGCGGGGGAGACCCAGTACTTC.

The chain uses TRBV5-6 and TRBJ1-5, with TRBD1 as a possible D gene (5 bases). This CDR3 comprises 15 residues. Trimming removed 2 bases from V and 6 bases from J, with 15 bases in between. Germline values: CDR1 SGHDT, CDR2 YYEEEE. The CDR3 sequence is CASSFGGYEIQPQHF. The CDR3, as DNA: TGTGCCAGCAGCTTCGGGGGATATGAGATTCAGCCCCAGCATTTT.

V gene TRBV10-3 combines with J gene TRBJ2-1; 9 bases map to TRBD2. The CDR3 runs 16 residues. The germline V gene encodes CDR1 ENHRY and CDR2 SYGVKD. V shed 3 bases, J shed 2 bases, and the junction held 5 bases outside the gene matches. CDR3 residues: CAISDTASGTYNEQFF. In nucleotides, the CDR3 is TGTGCCATCAGTGACACGGCTAGCGGGACCTACAATGAGCAGTTCTTC.